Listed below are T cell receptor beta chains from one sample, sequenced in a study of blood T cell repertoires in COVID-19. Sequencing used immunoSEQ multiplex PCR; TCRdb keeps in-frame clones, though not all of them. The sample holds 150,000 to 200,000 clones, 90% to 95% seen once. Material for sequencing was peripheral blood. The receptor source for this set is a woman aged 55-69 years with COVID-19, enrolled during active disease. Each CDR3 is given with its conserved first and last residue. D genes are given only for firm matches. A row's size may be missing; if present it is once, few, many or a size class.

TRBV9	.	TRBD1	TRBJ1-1	CASSVGGTGGRAEAFF	TGTGCCAGCAGCGTAGGTGGGACAGGGGGCAGGGCTGAAGCTTTCTTT
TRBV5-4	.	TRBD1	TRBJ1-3	CASSSRQGISGNTIYF	TGTGCCAGCAGCTCCCGACAGGGCATCTCTGGAAACACCATATATTTT
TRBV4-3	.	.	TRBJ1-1	CASRLTGNTEAFF	TGCGCCAGCAGGCTAACAGGGAACACTGAAGCTTTCTTT
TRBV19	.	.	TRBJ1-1	CASNYRGAGTEAFF	TGTGCCAGTAATTATCGGGGGGCTGGGACTGAAGCTTTCTTT
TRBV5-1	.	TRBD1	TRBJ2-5	CASSLPGGHETQYF	TGCGCCAGCAGCTTGCCAGGGGGCCATGAGACCCAGTACTTC
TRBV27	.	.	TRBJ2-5	CASKFGAEETQYF	TGTGCCAGCAAGTTCGGAGCGGAAGAGACCCAGTACTTC
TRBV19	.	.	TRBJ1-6	CASTPAGLTSPLHF	TGTGCCAGTACCCCGGCAGGGTTGACTTCACCCCTCCACTTT
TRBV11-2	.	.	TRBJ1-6	CASSTQLGGGVQIGPLHF	TGTGCCAGCAGCACGCAACTGGGAGGGGGAGTTCAAATTGGACCCCTCCACTTT
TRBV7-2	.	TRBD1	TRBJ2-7	CASSIGTGGANNEQYF	TGTGCCAGCAGCATTGGGACAGGTGGAGCTAATAACGAGCAGTACTTC
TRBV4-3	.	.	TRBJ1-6	CASSAHRGDNSPLHF	TGCGCCAGCAGCGCACACCGGGGTGACAATTCACCCCTCCACTTT
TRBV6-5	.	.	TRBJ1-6	CASALRGKGDSPLHF	TGTGCCAGCGCCTTAAGGGGCAAGGGGGATTCACCCCTCCACTTT
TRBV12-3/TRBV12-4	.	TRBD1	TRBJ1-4	CATSTGYNEKLFF	TGTGCCACCTCGACAGGGTATAATGAAAAACTGTTTTTT
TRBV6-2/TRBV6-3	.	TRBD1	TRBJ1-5	CASSSGTGGRQPQHF	TGTGCCAGCAGCTCCGGGACAGGGGGCCGTCAGCCCCAGCATTTT
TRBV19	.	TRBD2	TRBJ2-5	CASSPASGGTQYF	TGTGCCAGTAGTCCGGCTAGCGGGGGGACCCAGTACTTC
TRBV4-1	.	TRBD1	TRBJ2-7	CASSQGTGGSYEQYF	TGCGCCAGCAGCCAAGGGACAGGGGGCTCCTACGAGCAGTACTTC
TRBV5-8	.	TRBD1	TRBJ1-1	CASSLATGLTEAFF	TGTGCCAGCAGCTTGGCGACAGGGCTGACTGAAGCTTTCTTT
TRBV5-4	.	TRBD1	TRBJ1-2	CASSSRTGWGYGYTF	TGTGCCAGCAGCTCCAGGACAGGGTGGGGCTATGGCTACACCTTC
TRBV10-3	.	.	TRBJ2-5	CAISETLVRLTQETQYF	TGTGCCATCAGTGAGACGCTAGTTCGTCTCACCCAAGAGACCCAGTACTTC
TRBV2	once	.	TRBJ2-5	CASSTFTRGLGKETQYF	TGTGCCAGCAGTACCTTTACCAGGGGTTTGGGGAAAGAGACCCAGTACTTC
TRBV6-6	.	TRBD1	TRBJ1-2	CASSPTGGSGYTF	TGTGCCAGCAGTCCTACAGGGGGTAGTGGCTACACCTTC
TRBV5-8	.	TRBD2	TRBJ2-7	CASSLVLADYEQYF	TGTGCCAGCAGCTTGGTACTAGCGGACTACGAGCAGTACTTC
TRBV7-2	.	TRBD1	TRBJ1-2	CASTGTATNYGYTF	TGTGCCAGCACCGGGACAGCAACTAACTATGGCTACACCTTC
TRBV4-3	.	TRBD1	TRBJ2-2	CASSPGTGGRGELFF	TGCGCCAGCAGCCCCGGGACAGGGGGCAGGGGGGAGCTGTTTTTT
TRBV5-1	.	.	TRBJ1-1	CASSSTLKTVAFF	TGCGCCAGCAGTTCGACACTTAAAACCGTAGCTTTCTTT
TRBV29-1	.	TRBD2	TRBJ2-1	CSVGPRGAYNEQFF	TGCAGCGTTGGCCCGCGGGGGGCCTACAATGAGCAGTTCTTC
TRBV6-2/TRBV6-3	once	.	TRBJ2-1	CASSPEGDEQFF	TGTGCCAGTAGTCCCGAAGGGGATGAGCAGTTCTTC